Listed below are T cell receptor beta chains from one sample, sequenced in a study of shared T cell receptors in the human thymus. Clones were sequenced by immunoSEQ multiplex PCR, and TCRdb holds only the in-frame ones, with some missing. The sample holds 600,000 to 900,000 clones, 75% to 90% seen once. The data were also submitted as part of a second study, on human thymus T cells.

Sequenced: thymocytes. The receptors shown here come from a girl in the first two years of life with a congenital heart defect. CDR3s include the opening cysteine and the closing phenylalanine or tryptophan. D genes are given only for firm matches. Where a row states a size, it is once, few, many or the class of an expanded clone; other rows omit it.

TRBD1	TRBJ1-1	-	TRBV5-1	TGCGCCAGCAGCTTGGGGGGGACAGGGGGCCATACAGAAGCTTTCTTT	CASSLGGTGGHTEAFF
-	TRBJ1-2	-	TRBV28	TGTGCCAGCTCGGGACAAAGGGCAATCTATGGCTACACCTTC	CASSGQRAIYGYTF
TRBD2	TRBJ2-2	-	TRBV6-5	TGTGCCAGCAGTTGCCTGGGGGGGTGGGACACCGGGGAGCTGTTTTTT	CASSCLGGWDTGELFF
TRBD1	TRBJ1-5	-	TRBV19	TGTGCCAGTAGTCCCAGACAGGGATTCTATAGCAATCAGCCCCAGCATTTT	CASSPRQGFYSNQPQHF
TRBD1	TRBJ1-5	-	TRBV7-2	TGTGCCAGCAGCTCACGCGGGCACAGGGGGAGGAATCAGCCCCAGCATTTT	CASSSRGHRGRNQPQHF
TRBD1	TRBJ2-3	-	TRBV10-3	TGTGCCATCAGTCGACAGGGGGAAGACACAGATACGCAGTATTTT	CAISRQGEDTDTQYF
-	TRBJ1-2	-	TRBV7-9	TGTGCCAGCAGCCATCAGGGATCTTGCACCTTC	CASSHQGSCTF
TRBD2	TRBJ2-3	-	TRBV4-2	TGTGCCAGCAGTCATCGAGGGACTAGCGGATGCACAGATACGCAGTATTTT	CASSHRGTSGCTDTQYF
TRBD1	TRBJ1-2	-	TRBV10-3	TGTGCCATGTCCCCCGTTGGGGACAGGACCTATAACTATGGCTACACCTTC	CAMSPVGDRTYNYGYTF
-	TRBJ2-1	-	TRBV5-6	TGTGCCAGCAGCGCGGGCGGGGGCCCCGGAGTAGGGGAGCAGTTCTTC	CASSAGGGPGVGEQFF
-	TRBJ1-4	once	TRBV7-2	TGTGCCAGCAGAATAAGGACAGCAGGAAATGAAAAACTGTTTTTT	CASRIRTAGNEKLFF
TRBD2	TRBJ2-3	-	TRBV5-4	TGTGCCAGCAGCTCTTTGCGGGGGGCTCGAGATACGCAGTATTTT	CASSSLRGARDTQYF
TRBD2	TRBJ2-5	-	TRBV4-3	TGCGCCAGCAGCCGTAGAGGGACTAGCGGAGAGACCCAGTACTTC	CASSRRGTSGETQYF
TRBD1	TRBJ2-3	-	TRBV2	TGTGCACTCGTGAACAGGGGGAAAACAGATACGCAGTATTTT	CALVNRGKTDTQYF
-	TRBJ1-2	-	TRBV5-6	TGTGCCAGCAGCTCGACAGTCACCGTATTTGAGGGCTACACCTTC	CASSSTVTVFEGYTF
-	TRBJ1-4	-	TRBV19	TGTGCCAGTAGTATAGTGTGGGCAGGGGAAAAACTGTTTTTT	CASSIVWAGEKLFF
-	TRBJ1-2	-	TRBV10-3	TGTGCCATCAGTGGCCACAGGAAGCTTAACTATGGCTACACCTTC	CAISGHRKLNYGYTF
-	TRBJ2-3	-	TRBV6-6	TGTGCCAGCACCCCTGGCACAGATACGCAGTATTTT	CASTPGTDTQYF
TRBD1	TRBJ1-2	-	TRBV6-4	TGTGCCAGCAGTCCAGGGGGCAGCTATGGCTACACCTTC	CASSPGGSYGYTF
TRBD1	TRBJ1-3	-	TRBV18	TGTGCCAGCTCACCACCCCCCGGGACAGGGGGAACTGGAAACACCATATATTTT	CASSPPPGTGGTGNTIYF
-	TRBJ2-1	-	TRBV4-1	TGCGCCAGCAGCCAAGTGTGGTTTGGGGGGAAGCAGTTCTTC	CASSQVWFGGKQFF
-	TRBJ1-4	-	TRBV28	TGTGCCAGCACTTGGACAGTCCATTCTAATGAAAAACTGTTTTTT	CASTWTVHSNEKLFF
TRBD2	TRBJ2-7	-	TRBV27	TGTGCCAGCTACCCAGGGCCAACCGGACTAGCGGGGGTCGAGCAGTACTTC	CASYPGPTGLAGVEQYF
TRBD1	TRBJ1-1	-	TRBV5-1	TGCGCCAGCAGCTGGACAGGGACCGAAGCTTTCTTT	CASSWTGTEAFF
-	TRBJ2-2	-	TRBV18	TGTGCCAGCTCACCCGGGACACAGGACACCGGGGAGCTGTTTTTT	CASSPGTQDTGELFF
-	TRBJ1-2	-	TRBV5-6	TGTGCCAGCAGCCCGGCGGGGGGCTATGGCTACACCTTC	CASSPAGGYGYTF
TRBD2	TRBJ2-1	-	TRBV10-3	TGTGCCATCAGTGAGTCTCCCAGCGGGGGCCCGAATGAGCAGTTCTTC	CAISESPSGGPNEQFF
-	TRBJ1-1	-	TRBV12-5	TGTGCTAGTGGTTTTTTCCAACAGGGTGTAATGAACACTGAAGCTTTCTTT	CASGFFQQGVMNTEAFF
-	TRBJ2-2	-	TRBV12-2	TGTGCAAGTCCCCTTAGGGCGGGTTTCCCGAACACCGGGGAGCTGTTTTTT	CASPLRAGFPNTGELFF
-	TRBJ1-6	-	TRBV6-6	TGTGCCAGCAGTTACTCGATCCGTGGGGGCCGTGCCCTCCACTTT	CASSYSIRGGRALHF
-	TRBJ1-1	once	TRBV10-3	TGTGCCATCACGGGGAAGGAGAACACTGAAGCTTTCTTT	CAITGKENTEAFF
TRBD1	TRBJ1-6	-	TRBV27	TGTGCCAGCAGTTCTCGACCAGGGGGAGGTAATTCACCCCTCCACTTT	CASSSRPGGGNSPLHF
-	TRBJ1-1	-	TRBV20-1	TGCAGTGCTAGGGGCGCGGAAGCTTTCTTT	CSARGAEAFF
-	TRBJ2-1	-	TRBV2	TGTGCCAGCAGTGAAACAAAAGGACAGCCTTTCTCCTACAATGAGCAGTTCTTC	CASSETKGQPFSYNEQFF
TRBD1	TRBJ1-2	-	TRBV5-6	TGTGCCAGCAGCCAAGGGACAGGGAGGGACTATGGCTACACCTTC	CASSQGTGRDYGYTF
TRBD2	TRBJ2-1	-	TRBV9	TGTGCCAGCAGCGTCAACTCCGGGACTACGGTGGAGTACAATGAGCAGTTCTTC	CASSVNSGTTVEYNEQFF
TRBD1	TRBJ2-1	-	TRBV11-2	TGTGCCAGCAGTCACACGGGACAGCTCTCCTACAATGAGCAGTTCTTC	CASSHTGQLSYNEQFF
TRBD2	TRBJ2-7	-	TRBV5-4	TGTGCCAGCAGCTTGAAGGTAGCGGGGGACTCCTACGAGCAGTACTTC	CASSLKVAGDSYEQYF
-	TRBJ2-7	-	TRBV10-3	TGTGCCATCAGTGAGTCGGGACCCAGGGGGGTAGGGCAGTACTTC	CAISESGPRGVGQYF
-	TRBJ2-2	-	TRBV9	TGTGCCAGCAGCGTAAAAACAGCCCCCGGGGAGCTGTTTTTT	CASSVKTAPGELFF
TRBD1	TRBJ2-7	-	TRBV5-1	TGCGCCAGCAGCTTCGGGACAGGGGGGAGGTTCGAGCAGTACTTC	CASSFGTGGRFEQYF
TRBD2	TRBJ2-1	few	TRBV2	TGTGCCAGCAGTGTAGCGGGGGCCTACTACAATGAGCAGTTCTTC	CASSVAGAYYNEQFF
TRBD1	TRBJ2-7	-	TRBV20-1	TGCAGTGCCCCCGTCGAGGACAGGGTGTCCTTC	CSAPVEDRVSF
TRBD1	TRBJ1-2	few	TRBV11-2	TGTGCCAGCAGCCCTGGACAGGCTAACTATGGCTACACCTTC	CASSPGQANYGYTF
-	TRBJ1-1	-	TRBV9	TGTGCCAGCAGCGTAGCTACGGGGGGGCAGAAGGACACTGAAGCTTTCTTT	CASSVATGGQKDTEAFF
TRBD2	TRBJ2-1	-	TRBV28	TGTGCCAGCAGACTAGCGGGGTGGACCAATGAGCAGTTCTTC	CASRLAGWTNEQFF
TRBD1	TRBJ2-7	-	TRBV28	TGTGCCAGCAGTCTCCTCCTGGGACAGGGGGCGGTAGAGCAGTACTTC	CASSLLLGQGAVEQYF
TRBD2	TRBJ2-7	-	TRBV10-1	TGCGCCAGCAGTGGGGGACTAGCGGGGGGCCGGTACGAGCAGTACTTC	CASSGGLAGGRYEQYF
-	TRBJ1-6	-	TRBV9	TGTGCCAGCAGCGCTGCTAATGATTCACCCCTCCACTTT	CASSAANDSPLHF
TRBD1	TRBJ1-1	-	TRBV6-1	TGTGCCAGCAGTTCACAGGGGCGGACTGAAGCTTTCTTT	CASSSQGRTEAFF
TRBD2	TRBJ2-5	-	TRBV11-2	TGTGCCAGCAGCTGGGGACTAGCGGGGGATTACCTGTACCAAGAGACCCAGTACTTC	CASSWGLAGDYLYQETQYF
-	TRBJ2-5	-	TRBV7-2	TGTGCCAGCAGCTTCCCGGCAGATGCGACGGAGGTGCAAGAGACCCAGTACTTC	CASSFPADATEVQETQYF
TRBD1	TRBJ1-2	-	TRBV5-1	TGCGCCAGCAGCTTGGCGTACTCGGGACAGGGGTATTTCTATGGCTACACCTTC	CASSLAYSGQGYFYGYTF
TRBD2	TRBJ2-3	-	TRBV5-6	TGTGCCAGCAGCTTAACTAGCGGGGAGGGGACAGATACGCAGTATTTT	CASSLTSGEGTDTQYF
TRBD2	TRBJ2-5	-	TRBV7-2	TGTGCCAGCAGCTCCGAGCGGGGGGACCCAGAAAAAGAGACCCAGTACTTC	CASSSERGDPEKETQYF